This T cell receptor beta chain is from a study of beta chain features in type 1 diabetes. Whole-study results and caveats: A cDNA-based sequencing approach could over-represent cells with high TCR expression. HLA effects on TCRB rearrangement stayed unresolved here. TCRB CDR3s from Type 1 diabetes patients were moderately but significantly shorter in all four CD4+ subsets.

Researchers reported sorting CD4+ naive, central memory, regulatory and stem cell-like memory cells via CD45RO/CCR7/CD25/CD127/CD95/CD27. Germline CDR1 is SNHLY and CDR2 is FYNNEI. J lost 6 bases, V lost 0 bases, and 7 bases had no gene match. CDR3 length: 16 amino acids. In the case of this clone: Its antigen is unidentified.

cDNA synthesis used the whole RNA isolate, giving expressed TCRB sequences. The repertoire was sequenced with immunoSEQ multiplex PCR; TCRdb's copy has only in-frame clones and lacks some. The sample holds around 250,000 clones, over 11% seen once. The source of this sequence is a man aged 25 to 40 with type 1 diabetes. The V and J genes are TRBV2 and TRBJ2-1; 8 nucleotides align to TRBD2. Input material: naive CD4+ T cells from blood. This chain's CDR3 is CASSEASSGWGNEQFF. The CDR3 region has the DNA TGTGCCAGCAGTGAAGCTTCTAGCGGGTGGGGCAATGAGCAGTTCTTC.